A single sample is the source of the 27 T cell receptor beta chains below, sequenced in a study of Ad26.COV2.S vaccination and SARS-CoV-2 variants. This sample's treatment: roughly 20 received Ad26.COV2.S at low or high dose, single or two shots; several received placebo; per-sample allocation not given. Sampling happened 63 days after the first vaccine or placebo injection. Repertoires were generated with immunoSEQ multiplex PCR, while TCRdb's copy carries only in-frame clones and drops some. This sample has under 600,000 clones, with roughly 87% found just once. This sample comprised peripheral blood, obtained in a trial of Ad26.COV2.S vaccine versus placebo. All receptors come from a person between 18 and 65 years old who received the Ad26.COV2.S COVID-19 vaccine or a placebo.

The V call is TRBV11-2, the J call TRBJ1-2; weak D call: TRBD1 (5 bases). Between the trimmed V and J ends, which lost 4 bases and 3 bases, there was a span of 15 bases. The CDR3 spans 15 residues. Germline lookup yields CDR1 SGHAT and CDR2 FQNNGV. The CDR3 DNA follows: TGTGCCAGCAGCTCCACCTCGGACAAATACTATGGCTACACCTTC. Its protein product is CASSSTSDKYYGYTF.

The chain couples TRBV13 to TRBJ2-7, with 7 bases fitting TRBD1. There are 15 residues in the CDR3. Per the germline V gene, CDR1 is PRHDT and CDR2 is FYEKMQ (reference sequence). The trim removed 1 base at V and 3 bases at J, leaving 6 bases unmatched. The CDR3 reads CASSLDPGQNYEQYF. In DNA form, the CDR3 reads TGTGCCAGCAGCTTAGATCCGGGACAGAACTACGAGCAGTACTTC.

The rearrangement joins TRBV19 to TRBJ1-1; a weak D match, TRBD1 (5 bases). Between the trimmed V and J ends, which lost 8 bases and 2 bases, there was a span of 12 bases. The CDR3 has 13 amino acids. CDR1 LNHDA and CDR2 SQIVND come from the germline V gene (reference sequence). CDR3 bases: TGTGCCAGTCTAACCAGGGCCAACACTGAAGCTTTCTTT. Translating gives CASLTRANTEAFF.

V gene TRBV20-1 combines with J gene TRBJ1-2, with D uncertain. This CDR3 is 13 amino acids long. Germline CDR1 and CDR2: DFQATT and SNEGSKA (reference sequence). Trimming shortened V by 3 bases and J by 0 bases, and 8 bases separated the two germline ends. As DNA, the CDR3 is TGCAGTGCTAGTAGTATTTCTAACTATGGCTACACCTTC. This codes for CSASSISNYGYTF.

V and J are TRBV10-3 and TRBJ2-2; 9 bases align to TRBD1. V trimming: 5 bases; J trimming: 6 bases; junction bases outside the gene matches: 10. Germline CDR1 ENHRY, CDR2 SYGVKD. The CDR3 totals 16 residues. The CDR3 coding sequence is TGTGCCATCAGTCATTCCCGGGACAGGGTGCCCGGGGAGCTGTTTTTT. Residues: CAISHSRDRVPGELFF.

V is TRBV28 and J is TRBJ1-2; D gene unclear. With 6 bases removed from V and 1 base from J, the gap between germline ends came to 9 bases. The CDR3 contains 13 residues. Germline V gives CDR1 MDHEN, CDR2 SYDVKM. The CDR3 sequence: CASSFKSNYGYTF. DNA for the CDR3: TGTGCCAGCAGCTTCAAGAGTAACTATGGCTACACCTTC.

The V call is TRBV7-9, the J call TRBJ2-7, with D maybe TRBD1 (5 bases). The CDR3 spans 14 residues. V was cut by 1 base and J by 3 bases, with 10 bases left in between. Germline-derived CDR1 and CDR2 are SEHNR and FQNEAQ (reference sequence). CDR3: CASSLGGHGYEQYF. Written as DNA, the CDR3 is TGTGCCAGCAGCTTAGGTGGACACGGCTACGAGCAGTACTTC.

The chain combines TRBV10-3 with TRBJ2-6; 9 bases are a match to TRBD1. The CDR3 runs to 16 residues. Germline CDR1 and CDR2: ENHRY and SYGVKD. The V and J ends lost 10 bases and 3 bases, in that order; junction bases with no gene match: 10. CDR3 residues: CATGRDRVDGANVLTF. The CDR3 region has the DNA TGTGCCACCGGCCGGGACAGGGTTGATGGGGCCAACGTCCTGACTTTC.

The chain carries TRBV11-2 and TRBJ1-6, with a tentative D call TRBD1 (6 bases). V shed 5 bases and J shed 7 bases, with 12 bases lying between them. Per the germline V gene, CDR1 is SGHAT and CDR2 is FQNNGV. CDR3 length: 14 residues. The CDR3 DNA reads as TGTGCCAGCAGCCCCGGGACAAACAATTCACCCCTCCACTTT. Translating it yields CASSPGTNNSPLHF.

This rearrangement joins TRBV7-8 to TRBJ1-4; no firm D call. With 0 bases removed from V and 4 bases from J, the gap between germline ends came to 9 bases. The CDR3 runs to 15 residues. The germline V gene has CDR1 SGHVS and CDR2 FQNEAQ. CDR3 coding DNA: TGTGCCAGCAGCTTAGCGCGGACGGGTAATGAAAAACTGTTTTTT. Translated, it gives CASSLARTGNEKLFF.

The gene calls are TRBV27 and TRBJ2-3; weak D call: TRBD2 (7 bases). Deletions cut 5 bases from V and 0 bases from J, with 12 bases between. Germline lookup yields CDR1 MNHEY and CDR2 SMNVEV (reference sequence). The CDR3 has 15 residues. The CDR3 DNA is TGTGCCAGCAGTAATAGGGGGGGGAGCACAGATACGCAGTATTTT. It encodes CASSNRGGSTDTQYF.

This clone was picked up a small number of times. The gene calls are TRBV27 and TRBJ1-5; D not certain. The V and J ends lost 4 bases and 4 bases respectively, with 8 bases between them. Per germline, CDR1 MNHEY and CDR2 SMNVEV (reference sequence). CDR3 length equals 13 residues. CDR3 coding DNA: TGTGCCAGCAGTTCCGTTACAAATCAGCCCCAGCATTTT. Amino acid sequence: CASSSVTNQPQHF.

The rearrangement links TRBV19 to TRBJ2-7, with no clear D. CDR1 and CDR2 from the germline V gene are LNHDA and SQIVND (reference sequence). The CDR3 contains 16 residues. The germline V and J ends were trimmed by 6 bases and 3 bases, with 21 bases remaining between them. CDR3 sequence reads: CASSPGWAGPYYEQYF. In nucleotides, the CDR3 is TGTGCCAGTAGCCCCGGGTGGGCAGGCCCCTACTACGAGCAGTACTTC.

The V call is TRBV18, the J call TRBJ1-1, with TRBD1 as a possible D gene (5 bases). Trimming shortened V by 4 bases and J by 7 bases, and 22 bases separated the two germline ends. Per germline, CDR1 KGHSH and CDR2 LQKENI. The CDR3 consists of 16 residues. CDR3 in amino acids: CASSLGTDWGTGEAFF. The CDR3 nucleotides read TGTGCCAGCTCACTAGGGACGGACTGGGGAACAGGTGAAGCTTTCTTT.

This clone was counted once. V and J are TRBV15 and TRBJ2-3; D gene ambiguous. Germline CDR1 LNHNV, CDR2 YYDKDF (reference sequence). This CDR3 has 15 amino acids. V lost 8 bases, J lost 0 bases, and 15 bases lay in between. This chain's CDR3 is CATAGSSTSTDTQYF. The CDR3 nucleotides are TGTGCCACCGCCGGTTCGTCTACTAGCACAGATACGCAGTATTTT. Drawing the rest from reference TRBV15 and TRBJ2-3, the complete variable domain is DAMVIQNPRYQVTQFGKPVTLSCSQTLNHNVMYWYQQKSSQAPKLLFHYYDKDFNNEADTPDNFQSRRPNTSFCFLDIRSPGLGDTAMYLCATAGSSTSTDTQYFGPGTRLTVL.

This clone was recorded once. J is TRBJ1-2 and V is TRBV5-1, with D possibly being TRBD1 (5 bases). CDR1 and CDR2 (germline): SGHRS, YFSETQ. Trimming shortened V by 2 bases and J by 4 bases, and 12 bases separated the two germline ends. The CDR3 extends over 14 amino acids. The CDR3 DNA reads as TGCGCCAGCAGCTTTGGCAGGGAGACCTATGGCTACACCTTC. Translating gives CASSFGRETYGYTF.

The chain combines TRBV7-2 with TRBJ2-3; the match to TRBD2 covers 14 bases. J was trimmed by 4 bases and V by 3 bases; bases with no gene match: 6. The CDR3 loop spans 17 amino acids. The V gene's germline CDR1 is SGHTA and CDR2 FQGNSA. CDR3 DNA sequence: TGTGCCAGCAGCTTTGGGACTAGCGGGAGCGTGGCAGATACGCAGTATTTT. Translating it yields CASSFGTSGSVADTQYF.

The chain is built from TRBV15 and TRBJ1-5; 12 nucleotides match TRBD1. V lost 1 base and J lost 6; bases outside the gene matches: 7. The germline V gene has CDR1 LNHNV and CDR2 YYDKDF (reference sequence). The CDR3 sequence is 17 residues long. CDR3 protein: CATSRVGGQGAGQPQHF. In DNA, the CDR3 is TGTGCCACCAGCAGAGTAGGGGGACAGGGGGCAGGTCAGCCCCAGCATTTT.

This clone was observed a single time. The chain carries TRBV30 and TRBJ2-3; D call uncertain. V gave up 0 bases and J gave up 3 bases, with 10 bases separating them. Looked up from germline, CDR1 is GTSNPN and CDR2 is SVGIG (reference sequence). The CDR3 runs to 14 residues. The CDR3, as DNA: TGTGCCTGGAGTGTTATGCCGGTAACAGATACGCAGTATTTT. Encoded protein: CAWSVMPVTDTQYF.

The CDR3 sequence is CASCRDLAYEQYF. The CDR3 DNA reads TGTGCCAGCTGCCGGGACCTAGCCTACGAGCAGTACTTC. This sequence joins TRBV6-5 and TRBJ2-7; D may match TRBD1 or TRBD2 (5 bases each). CDR1 is MNHEY and CDR2 is SVGAGI in the germline V gene. The CDR3 is 13 residues long. V lost 8 bases and J 2 bases, leaving 13 bases between the germline ends.

The J gene is TRBJ2-3, the V gene TRBV7-2, with D possibly being TRBD2 (5 bases). Germline V gene data show CDR1 as SGHTA and CDR2 as FQGNSA. There are 12 residues in the CDR3. The V gene lost 3 bases and the J gene lost 11 bases, with 12 bases spanning the gap. CDR3 nucleotides: TGTGCCAGCAGCTTTAACGGGATGATGCAGTATTTT. Encoded protein: CASSFNGMMQYF. Together with reference TRBV7-2 and TRBJ2-3, the CDR3 gives the full variable domain: GAGVSQSPSNKVTEKGKDVELRCDPISGHTALYWYRQSLGQGLEFLIYFQGNSAPDKSGLPSDRFSAERTGGSVSTLTIQRTQQEDSAVYLCASSFNGMMQYFGPGTRLTVL.

The rearrangement links TRBV3-1 (or the pseudogene TRBV3-2) to TRBJ1-6, with D perhaps TRBD1 (5 bases). Trimming left V 1 base short and J 7 bases short, with 8 bases between. The CDR3 totals 14 residues. The V gene's germline CDR1 is LGHDT and CDR2 YNNKEL (reference sequence). As DNA, the CDR3 is TGTGCCAGCAGCCAAGTCGAGGGGAATTCACCCCTCCACTTT. Amino acid sequence: CASSQVEGNSPLHF.

V usage is TRBV4-1 and J usage is TRBJ2-1; D is uncertain. Germline V lookup: CDR1 MGHRA, CDR2 YSYEKL. The CDR3 loop spans 17 amino acids. V shed 2 bases and J shed 6 bases, with 20 bases lying between them. CDR3 protein: CASSQTAGLVAPNEQFF. The CDR3 DNA follows: TGCGCCAGCAGCCAAACGGCTGGTTTAGTGGCTCCCAATGAGCAGTTCTTC.

The CDR3 loop is CASGSSESSLIYEQFF. Written as DNA, the CDR3 is TGTGCCAGCGGCTCGTCCGAAAGCAGCTTAATTTATGAGCAGTTCTTC. The chain combines TRBV7-9 with TRBJ2-1; D remains unclear. The germline CDR1 and CDR2 sequences are SEHNR and FQNEAQ (reference sequence). This CDR3 has 16 residues. V was shortened by 8 bases and J by 8 bases, with 25 bases between the two germline ends.

This chain connects TRBV6-1 to TRBJ1-2, with 7 bases identical to TRBD1. Germline V gives CDR1 MNHNS, CDR2 SASEGT. J was trimmed by 8 bases and V by 2 bases; bases with no gene match: 5. The CDR3 length is 13 residues. In DNA form, the CDR3 reads TGTGCCAGCAGTGAACAGGGGGTGCGGGGCTACACCTTC. Its translation is CASSEQGVRGYTF.

V gene TRBV7-3 combines with J gene TRBJ2-5; 14 nucleotides align to TRBD2. The CDR3 consists of 16 residues. Trimming took 5 bases from V and 9 from J; bases not matched to a gene: 11. Germline CDR1 and CDR2: SGHTA and FQGTGA. The CDR3 DNA follows: TGTGCCAGCAGCCCCGCACCGGGACTAGCGGGAGTTTCCCAGTACTTC. This sequence encodes CASSPAPGLAGVSQYF.

This CDR3 is CASSLGRTAMGRELFF. The CDR3 nucleotides are TGTGCCAGCAGCTTGGGCCGGACGGCCATGGGACGGGAGCTGTTTTTT. The gene calls are TRBV11-3 and TRBJ2-2; tentatively, D is TRBD1 or TRBD2 (5 bases each). CDR3 length: 16 amino acids. Germline V gene sequence: CDR1 SGHNT, CDR2 YENEEA. The V end lost 3 bases, the J end lost 9 bases, and 20 bases lay between the germline ends.